Each of the 11 T cell receptor beta chains below was sequenced from the same sample in a study of T cells after posttransplantation cyclophosphamide. Busulfan-fludarabine conditioning, marrow transplant, and cyclophosphamide on days +3 and +4 were administered. Repertoires were generated with immunoSEQ multiplex PCR, while TCRdb's copy carries only in-frame clones and drops some. The table records about 15,000 clones, around 91% of them present only once. The source material was CD4+ T cells sorted from blood, sampled after allogeneic stem cell transplant with posttransplant cyclophosphamide. All receptors derive from a male patient aged 55 to 69 who received an allogeneic stem cell transplant from a related donor and was CMV-positive. The T cells may partly be graft donor cells.

The J gene is TRBJ1-5, the V gene TRBV29-1; 11 positions match TRBD1. The germline CDR1 and CDR2 sequences are SQVTM and ANQGSEA. CDR3 length equals 12 residues. V dropped 6 bases and J dropped 6; count of bases not matched to a gene: 1. This chain's CDR3 is CSVGQGAQPQHF. CDR3 DNA sequence: TGCAGCGTCGGACAGGGGGCTCAGCCCCAGCATTTT. The whole variable domain, filled in from reference TRBV29-1 and TRBJ1-5, reads SAVISQKPSRDICQRGTSLTIQCQVDSQVTMMFWYRQQPGQSLTLIATANQGSEATYESGFVIDKFPISRPNLTFSTLTVSNMSPEDSSIYLCSVGQGAQPQHFGDGTRLSIL.

The chain uses TRBV7-8 and TRBJ1-5; possible D gene TRBD1, 6 bases. V was trimmed by 5 bases and J by 0 bases, leaving 11 bases between them. This CDR3 contains 15 residues. Germline V gene lookup returns CDR1 SGHVS and CDR2 FQNEAQ. CDR3 sequence reads: CASSETGISNQPQHF. CDR3 nucleotide sequence: TGTGCCAGCAGCGAAACAGGGATTAGCAATCAGCCCCAGCATTTT.

The rearrangement links TRBV27 to TRBJ1-1; D remains ambiguous. The CDR3 is 14 residues long. The V and J ends lost 1 base and 3 bases respectively, with 9 bases between them. The germline gives CDR1 MNHEY, CDR2 SMNVEV (reference sequence). The CDR3 loop reads CASSLLVRDTEAFF. The DNA of the CDR3 is TGTGCCAGCAGTTTATTGGTTCGGGACACTGAAGCTTTCTTT.

As regards this clone: The junction and the germline gene differ at one end; a read error may be behind it. The chain carries TRBV19 and TRBJ2-6; maybe TRBD2 (7 bases). This CDR3 has 17 residues. Germline V gene sequence: CDR1 LNHDA, CDR2 SQIVND (reference sequence). CDR3 DNA: TGTGCCAGCAGTAGGAGGGGGGGAGTAGCTGGGGCCAACGTCCTGACTTTC. This translates into CASSRRGGVAGANVLTF.

The chain couples TRBV11-2 to TRBJ2-3; the match to TRBD2 covers 9 bases. Looked up from germline, CDR1 is SGHAT and CDR2 is FQNNGV. The CDR3 consists of 15 residues. The ends lost 8 bases at V and 0 bases at J; junction bases unmatched: 6. The DNA for the CDR3 is TGTGCCAGCGGGCATAGCGGGAGTAGCACAGATACGCAGTATTTT. This sequence encodes CASGHSGSSTDTQYF. The whole variable domain, filled in from reference TRBV11-2 and TRBJ2-3, reads EAGVAQSPRYKIIEKRQSVAFWCNPISGHATLYWYQQILGQGPKLLIQFQNNGVVDDSQLPKDRFSAERLKGVDSTLKIQPAKLEDSAVYLCASGHSGSSTDTQYFGPGTRLTVL.

The V call is TRBV5-1, the J call TRBJ2-4, with 9 bases fitting TRBD1. The CDR3 runs to 16 residues. The V and J ends lost 6 bases and 8 bases, in that order; junction bases with no gene match: 15. CDR1 is SGHRS, CDR2 YFSETQ, per germline. CDR3 in amino acids: CASTRTGAWRLDIQYF. CDR3 DNA sequence: TGCGCCAGCACAAGGACAGGGGCCTGGAGGTTAGACATTCAGTACTTC. Combining the CDR3 with reference TRBV5-1 and TRBJ2-4 gives the whole variable domain KAGVTQTPRYLIKTRGQQVTLSCSPISGHRSVSWYQQTPGQGLQFLFEYFSETQRNKGNFPGRFSGRQFSNSRSEMNVSTLELGDSALYLCASTRTGAWRLDIQYFGAGTRLSVL.

The chain uses TRBV6-1 and TRBJ1-1; 8 nucleotides agree with TRBD1. The CDR3 has 12 residues. Germline CDR1 is MNHNS and CDR2 is SASEGT. V gave up 8 bases and J gave up 11 bases; unmatched junction bases: 10. The CDR3 DNA follows: TGTGCCAGCGGGGGAGCAGGGGGCATGGCTTTCTTT. Its protein product is CASGGAGGMAFF.

The chain combines TRBV7-3 with TRBJ2-2, with 7 bases lining up with TRBD1. The ends lost 6 bases at V and 5 bases at J; junction bases unmatched: 9. The CDR3 loop spans 15 amino acids. CDR1 SGHTA and CDR2 FQGTGA come from the germline V gene. The CDR3: CASRGDRVGTGELFF. The DNA of the CDR3 is TGTGCCAGCAGAGGCGACAGGGTGGGAACCGGGGAGCTGTTTTTT.

V and J are TRBV27 and TRBJ1-1; 10 bases are shared with TRBD1. V dropped 4 bases and J dropped 3; count of bases not matched to a gene: 5. From germline, CDR1 is MNHEY and CDR2 SMNVEV (reference sequence). The CDR3 has 15 residues. CDR3 sequence: CASSWDRGEDTEAFF. The DNA of the CDR3 is TGTGCCAGCAGTTGGGACAGGGGTGAGGACACTGAAGCTTTCTTT.

The chain joins TRBV2 to TRBJ1-1, with 7 nucleotides matching TRBD1. The trim removed 4 bases at V and 5 bases at J, leaving 7 bases unmatched. CDR1 and CDR2 from the germline V gene are SNHLY and FYNNEI. This CDR3 has 14 amino acids. DNA of the CDR3: TGTGCCAGCAGTGTTGAGGGGGCTTGGACTGAAGCTTTCTTT. Residues: CASSVEGAWTEAFF.

The chain joins TRBV7-6 to TRBJ2-5, with TRBD1 as a possible D gene (6 bases). Germline-derived CDR1 and CDR2 are SGHVS and FNYEAQ. The ends were cut back, 3 bases at V and 5 bases at J, with 16 bases in the middle. The CDR3 is 15 residues long. The CDR3 DNA follows: TGTGCCAGCAGCTTCTACCCACAGGGTCCGGAGACCCAGTACTTC. Its protein product is CASSFYPQGPETQYF. Supplemented by reference TRBV7-6 and TRBJ2-5, the full variable domain reads GAGVSQSPRYKVTKRGQDVALRCDPISGHVSLYWYRQALGQGPEFLTYFNYEAQQDKSGLPNDRFSAERPEGSISTLTIQRTEQRDSAMYRCASSFYPQGPETQYFGPGTRLLVL.